This T cell receptor (beta chain) was identified during a study of T cells in Graves' hyperthyroidism and ophthalmopathy (dated by TCRdb to between 2017 and 2020). As for the study more broadly: Peripheral blood was collected at initial diagnosis, before any treatment. To identify distinguishing TCR V-J signatures, a discovery cohort of 95 to 100 patients was used, comprising some 45 with Graves' ophthalmopathy and 57 with stable Graves' hyperthyroidism. Prospective prediction of ophthalmopathy was tested in an independent validation cohort consisting of 18 hyperthyroidism patients and some 15 patients who later progressed to ophthalmopathy. The 100 discovery patients were randomly divided into training and test sets at a 7:3 ratio. The study also compared thyroid tissue and blood T-cell repertoires from more than 5 Graves' hyperthyroidism patients. After blood sampling, hyperthyroidism patients were treated with methimazole at a starting dose of 30 mg daily, and ophthalmopathy patients were treated with high-dose intravenous methylprednisolone. According to the paper, TCR Vbeta CDR3 sequencing was carried out on approximately 140 peripheral blood samples, which came from over 40 ophthalmopathy, around 75 hyperthyroidism and approximately 17 progressor patients.

Summary of the overall study and its limitations: In validation, the model predicted progression to ophthalmopathy a median of approximately 6.6 months before onset, with about 71% sensitivity and 72.22% specificity. Blood samples also contained most of the expanded thyroid clonotypes (frequency above 0.001), which suggests that blood repertoires may reflect thyroid immune responses. Sample size was not statistically predetermined, and investigators were not blinded to group allocation. A 13 V-J signature model separated ophthalmopathy from stable hyperthyroidism, with nearly 90% sensitivity and 81% to 83% specificity in cross-validation and 80%/75% in testing.

Moderately to severely active disease, a Clinical Activity Score of at least 3, a NOSPECS grade of at least 4, and a duration under 3 months were present in ophthalmopathy patients. Any patient with an uncontrolled infection, another autoimmune disease, pregnancy or lactation was excluded. Diagnoses were based on clinical symptoms, serum thyroxine and TRAb, thyroid ultrasound and orbital computed tomography. PBMCs were isolated from 7.5 to 10 ml of fresh peripheral blood by Ficoll-Paque density gradient centrifugation. Trizol reagent was used to extract total RNA, and RNA quality was then checked on an Agilent 2100 Bioanalyzer. The TCR beta CDR3 regions were amplified from RNA transcripts. The first round of RT-PCR for the TCR CDR3 was performed with the HTBI primer set and the Qiagen OneStep RT-PCR kit. Libraries were constructed in a second round of multiplex PCR, after which size selection and purification were performed. Paired-end sequencing of the libraries was performed with 100 bp reads on an Illumina HiSeq2000. As for the authors' bioinformatics: Raw data were processed with SOAPnuke, discarding reads with adapters, uncalled bases, mean Phred below 15, or no exact constant-primer or identifier match. High-quality paired reads were merged using COPE v1.2.5, and each unique nucleotide sequence was defined as a clonotype. MiTCR v1.1 was used to align clonotypes to the IMGT TRBV, TRBD and TRBJ reference segments. Analysis was restricted to V-J combinations with a frequency above 0.0001, which covered over 98% of repertoires. The TCS score was defined as the ratio of F50 (clonal expansion) to E x V (chaos), calculated using BLOSUM62-based TCRdist between CDR3 peptides within each V-J. Welch's t-statistics and random forest reduced several hundred V-J features to 10 to 15, which were used in a naive Bayes classifier (R e1071). TCRdb applied fastp at Q25 and MiXCR to the public reads, then kept only in-frame beta chains. CDR3 protein duplicates are merged, each entry listing the most common genes and DNA. TCRdb assigned the V and J calls; the authors' analysis was not used. In all, the sample holds hundreds of thousands of distinct CDR3 sequences, and roughly 16% of those were seen once. About 3.5% of the sample belongs to the ten largest clones.

In this sample, this clonotype turned up a few times. The antigen this receptor binds is unknown. No quality values exist for individual bases; no much larger clone is one base distant. The sequence came from a middle-aged woman with Graves' ophthalmopathy. The specimen was blood.

The DNA sequence is given as TGTGCCAGTAGCCGGACAGGGCACACTGAAGCTTTCTTT. This sequence encodes CASSRTGHTEAFF. Recombination linked TRBV19 to TRBJ1-1; 8 middle bases align to TRBD1. The germline V gene (reference sequence) gives CDR1 as LNHDA and CDR2 as SQIVND. From cysteine to phenylalanine, the CDR3 is 13 amino acids long. This entry keeps only the CDR3 DNA: 39 bases, framed from base 1. V lost 6 bases and J lost 3 bases, and the count of bases not matched to a germline gene is 3. The variable domain in full, with residues beyond the CDR3 obtained from the reference TRBV19 and TRBJ1-1 genes, is DGGITQSPKYLFRKEGQNVTLSCEQNLNHDAMYWYRQDPGQGLRLIYYSQIVNDFQKGDIAEGYSVSREKKESFPLTVTSAQKNPTAFYLCASSRTGHTEAFFGQGTRLTVV.